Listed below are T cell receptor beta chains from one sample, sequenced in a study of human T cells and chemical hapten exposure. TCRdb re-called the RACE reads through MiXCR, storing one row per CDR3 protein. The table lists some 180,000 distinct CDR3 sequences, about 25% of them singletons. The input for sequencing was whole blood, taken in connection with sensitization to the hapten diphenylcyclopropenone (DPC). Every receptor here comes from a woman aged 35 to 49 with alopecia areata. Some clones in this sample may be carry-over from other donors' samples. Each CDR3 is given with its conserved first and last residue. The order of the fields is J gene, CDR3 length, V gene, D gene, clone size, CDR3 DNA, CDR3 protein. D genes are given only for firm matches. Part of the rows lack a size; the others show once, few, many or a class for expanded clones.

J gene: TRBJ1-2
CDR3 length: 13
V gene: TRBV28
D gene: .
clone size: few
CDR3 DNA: TGTGCCAGCAGTTTAAAGGGGGACTATGGCTACACCTTC
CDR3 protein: CASSLKGDYGYTF

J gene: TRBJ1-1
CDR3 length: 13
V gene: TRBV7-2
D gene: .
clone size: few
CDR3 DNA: TGTGCCAGCAGCTTCGGACAACGTTTAGAAGCTTTCTTT
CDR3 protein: CASSFGQRLEAFF

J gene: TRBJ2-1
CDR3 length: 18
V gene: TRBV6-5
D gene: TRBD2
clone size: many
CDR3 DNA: TGTGCCAGCAGTTACTCGAGTAATCCGGGTAGCGGGAGGGATGAGCAGTTCTTC
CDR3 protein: CASSYSSNPGSGRDEQFF

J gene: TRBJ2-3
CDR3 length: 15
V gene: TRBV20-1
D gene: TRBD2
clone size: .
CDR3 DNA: TGCAGTGCTAGAGGGACTAGCGGGAGTTCGGATACGCAGTATTTT
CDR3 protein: CSARGTSGSSDTQYF

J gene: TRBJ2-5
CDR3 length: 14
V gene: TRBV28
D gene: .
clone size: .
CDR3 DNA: TGTGCCAGCAGTTTAACTAAGTACCAAGAGACCCAGTACTTC
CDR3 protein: CASSLTKYQETQYF

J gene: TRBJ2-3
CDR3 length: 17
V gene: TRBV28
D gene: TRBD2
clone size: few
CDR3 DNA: TGTGCCAGCAGTCCCCCGGGACTAGCGACGGGCACAGATACGCAGTATTTT
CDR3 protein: CASSPPGLATGTDTQYF

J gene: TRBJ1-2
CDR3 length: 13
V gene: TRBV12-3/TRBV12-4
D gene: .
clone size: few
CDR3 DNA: TGTGCCAGCAGTCCTAGTAGGTCGGATGGCTACACCTTC
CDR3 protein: CASSPSRSDGYTF

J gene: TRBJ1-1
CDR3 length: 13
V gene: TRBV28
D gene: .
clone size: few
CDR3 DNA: TGTGCCAGCAGACCTGGACGGCACACTGAAGCTTTCTTT
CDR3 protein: CASRPGRHTEAFF

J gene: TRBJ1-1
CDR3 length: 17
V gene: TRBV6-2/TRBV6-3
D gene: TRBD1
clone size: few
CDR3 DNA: TGTGCCAGCAGTGTTCGGACAGGGGGAACCATTTACACTGAAGCTTTCTTT
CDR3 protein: CASSVRTGGTIYTEAFF

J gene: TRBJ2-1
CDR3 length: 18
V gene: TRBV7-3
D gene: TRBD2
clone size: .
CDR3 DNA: TGTGCCAGCAGCTCCGGCGGGACTAGCGGGAAGGGGCTCAATGAGCAGTTCTTC
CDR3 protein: CASSSGGTSGKGLNEQFF

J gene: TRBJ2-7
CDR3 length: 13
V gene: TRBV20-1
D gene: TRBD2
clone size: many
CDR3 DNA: TGCAGTGCTGTAGCGGGATTAACCTACGAGCAGTACTTC
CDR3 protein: CSAVAGLTYEQYF

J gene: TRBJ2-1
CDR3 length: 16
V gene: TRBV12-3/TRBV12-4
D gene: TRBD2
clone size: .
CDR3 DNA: TGTGCCAGCAGTACCGGGACTAGCGTGGGATACAATGAGCAGTTCTTC
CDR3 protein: CASSTGTSVGYNEQFF

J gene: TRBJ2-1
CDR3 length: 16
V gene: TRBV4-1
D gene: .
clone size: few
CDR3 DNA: TGCGCCAGCAGCCCTGGCTGGAGGGGTAGAGACAATGAGCAGTTCTTC
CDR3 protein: CASSPGWRGRDNEQFF

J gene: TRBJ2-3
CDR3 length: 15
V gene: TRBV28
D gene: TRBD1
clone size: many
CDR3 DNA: TGTGCCAGCAGTCCCGGGACAGGGGCGCGTAATGCGCAGTATTTT
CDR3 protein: CASSPGTGARNAQYF

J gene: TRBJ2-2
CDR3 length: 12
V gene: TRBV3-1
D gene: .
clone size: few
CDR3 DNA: TGTGCCAGCAGCCGGTCCACCGGGGAGCTGTTTTTT
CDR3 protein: CASSRSTGELFF

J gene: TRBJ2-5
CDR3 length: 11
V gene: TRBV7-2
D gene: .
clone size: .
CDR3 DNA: TGTGCCAGCAGCTCTAGTGAGACCCAGTACTTC
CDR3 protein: CASSSSETQYF

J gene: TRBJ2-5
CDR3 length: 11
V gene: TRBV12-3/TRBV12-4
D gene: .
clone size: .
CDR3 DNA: TGTGCCAGCAGCTGGAGGGAGACCCAGTACTTC
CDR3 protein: CASSWRETQYF

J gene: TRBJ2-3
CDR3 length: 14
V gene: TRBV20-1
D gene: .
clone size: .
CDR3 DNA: TGCAGTGCTTCAGGAACCCCCCTCACAGATACGCAGTATTTT
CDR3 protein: CSASGTPLTDTQYF

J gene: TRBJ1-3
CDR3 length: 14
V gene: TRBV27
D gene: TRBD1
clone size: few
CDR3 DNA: TGTGCCAGCAGAAGCGGGACAGGGGGAAACACCATATATTTT
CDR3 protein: CASRSGTGGNTIYF

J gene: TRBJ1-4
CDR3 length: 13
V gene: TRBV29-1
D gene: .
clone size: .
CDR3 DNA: TGCAGCGCCTTGTGGGGGGTGAATGAAAAACTGTTTTTT
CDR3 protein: CSALWGVNEKLFF

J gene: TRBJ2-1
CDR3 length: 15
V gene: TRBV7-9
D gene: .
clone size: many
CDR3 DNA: TGTGCCAGCAGCTTAGAAGGACTACCTGGAAATGAGCAGTTCTTC
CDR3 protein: CASSLEGLPGNEQFF

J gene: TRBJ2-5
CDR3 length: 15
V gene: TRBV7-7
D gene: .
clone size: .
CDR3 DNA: TGTGCTAGCAGCTTAACGGCTAGTCCGACGGAGACCCAGTACTTC
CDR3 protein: CASSLTASPTETQYF

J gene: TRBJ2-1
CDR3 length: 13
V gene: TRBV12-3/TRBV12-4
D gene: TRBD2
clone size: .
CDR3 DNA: TGTGCCAGCAGTTTAGGGCTAGCGGGAGAGAGGTTCTTC
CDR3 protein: CASSLGLAGERFF

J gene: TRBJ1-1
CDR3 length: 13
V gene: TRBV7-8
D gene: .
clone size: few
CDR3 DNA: TGTGCCAGCAGCTTAGCTCTCGAGAGGGAAGCTTTCTTT
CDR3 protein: CASSLALEREAFF

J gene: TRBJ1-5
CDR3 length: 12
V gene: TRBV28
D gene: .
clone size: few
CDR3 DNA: TGTGCCAGCAGTCCCCCCGGGCAGCCCCAGCATTTT
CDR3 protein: CASSPPGQPQHF

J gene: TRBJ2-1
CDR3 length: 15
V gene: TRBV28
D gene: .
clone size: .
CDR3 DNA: TGTGCCAGCAGTTTAGGGACCCCCTCCCACAATGAGCAGTTCTTC
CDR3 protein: CASSLGTPSHNEQFF

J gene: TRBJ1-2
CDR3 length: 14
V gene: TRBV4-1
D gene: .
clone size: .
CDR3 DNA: TGCGCCAGCAGCCTCCTAATTGGGGATAATGGCTACACCTTC
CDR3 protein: CASSLLIGDNGYTF

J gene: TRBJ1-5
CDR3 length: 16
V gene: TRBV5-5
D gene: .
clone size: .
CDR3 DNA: TGTGCCAGCACCCCCCAGGTCGCTGTCGGCAATCAGCCCCAGCATTTT
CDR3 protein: CASTPQVAVGNQPQHF

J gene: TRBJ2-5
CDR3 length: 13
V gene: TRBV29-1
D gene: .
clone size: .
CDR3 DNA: TGCAGCGGTCTTCGACAGACCCCAGAGACCCAGTACTTC
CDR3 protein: CSGLRQTPETQYF

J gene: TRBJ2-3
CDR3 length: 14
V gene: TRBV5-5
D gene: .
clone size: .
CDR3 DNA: TGTGCCAGCAGCGGGGGCGGGACTGGAGATACGCAGTATTTT
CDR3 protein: CASSGGGTGDTQYF

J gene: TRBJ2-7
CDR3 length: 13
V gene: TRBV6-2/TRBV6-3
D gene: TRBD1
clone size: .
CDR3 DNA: TGTGCCAGCAGTTATGACAGGGCCTACGAGCAGTACTTC
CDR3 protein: CASSYDRAYEQYF

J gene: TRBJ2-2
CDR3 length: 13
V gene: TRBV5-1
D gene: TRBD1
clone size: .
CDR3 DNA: TGCGCCAGTGGGGACAGCTTCACCGGGGAGCTGTTTTTT
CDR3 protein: CASGDSFTGELFF

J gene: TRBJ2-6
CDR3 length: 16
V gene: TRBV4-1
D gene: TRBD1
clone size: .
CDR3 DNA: TGCGCCAGCAGCCAACCAGGGGGCGCTGGGGCCAACGTCCTGACTTTC
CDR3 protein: CASSQPGGAGANVLTF

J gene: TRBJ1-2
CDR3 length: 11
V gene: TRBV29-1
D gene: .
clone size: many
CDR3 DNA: TGCAGCGTTTGGGGTCCGCGGGGCTACACCTTC
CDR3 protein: CSVWGPRGYTF

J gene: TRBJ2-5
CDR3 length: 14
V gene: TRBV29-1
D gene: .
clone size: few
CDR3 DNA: TGCAGCGTTGCACCGACTAGATTGCAAGAGACCCAGTACTTC
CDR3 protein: CSVAPTRLQETQYF

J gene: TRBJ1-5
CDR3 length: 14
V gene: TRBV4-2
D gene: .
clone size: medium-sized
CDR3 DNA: TGTGCCAGCAGCCAAGTGGACAGCAATCAGCCCCAGCATTTT
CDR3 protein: CASSQVDSNQPQHF

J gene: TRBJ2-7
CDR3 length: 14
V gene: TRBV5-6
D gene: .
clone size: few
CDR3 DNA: TGTGCCAGCAGCTTGCCCGCGAGCTCCTACGAGCAGTACTTC
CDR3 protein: CASSLPASSYEQYF

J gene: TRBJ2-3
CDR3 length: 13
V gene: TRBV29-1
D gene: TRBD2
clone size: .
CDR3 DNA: TGCAGCGTTAGAGCGGGAGCGGCAGATACGCAGTATTTT
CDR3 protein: CSVRAGAADTQYF

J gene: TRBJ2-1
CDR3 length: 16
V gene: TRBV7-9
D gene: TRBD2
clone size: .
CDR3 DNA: TGTGCCAGCAGCTTGCTAGCGGGAGGGGGGCAGGATGAGCAGTTCTTC
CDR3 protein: CASSLLAGGGQDEQFF

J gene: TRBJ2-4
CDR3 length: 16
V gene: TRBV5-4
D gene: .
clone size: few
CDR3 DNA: TGTGCCAGCAGCTTGGGCCGGGGGACCCAAGAAAACATTCAGTACTTC
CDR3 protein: CASSLGRGTQENIQYF

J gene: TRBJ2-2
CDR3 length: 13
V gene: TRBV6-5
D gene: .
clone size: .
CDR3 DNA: TGTGCCAGCAGTTACGGGGACGGCGGGGAGCTGTTTTTT
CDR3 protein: CASSYGDGGELFF

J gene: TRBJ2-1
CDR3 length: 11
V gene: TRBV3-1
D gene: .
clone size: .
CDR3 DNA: TGTGCCAGCAGCAGCAACAATGAGCAGTTCTTC
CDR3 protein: CASSSNNEQFF

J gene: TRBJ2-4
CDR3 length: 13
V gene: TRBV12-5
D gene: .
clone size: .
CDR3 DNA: TGTGCTAGTGGTTTGGGGGGGGCGGACATTCAGTACTTC
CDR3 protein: CASGLGGADIQYF

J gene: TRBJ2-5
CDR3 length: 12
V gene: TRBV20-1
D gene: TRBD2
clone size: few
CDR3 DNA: TGCAGTGCGATCGGACTAGGGGAGACCCAGTACTTC
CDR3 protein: CSAIGLGETQYF

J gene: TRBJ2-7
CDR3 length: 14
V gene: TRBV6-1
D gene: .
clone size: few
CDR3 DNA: TGTGCCAGCATTAGCCCTACCAGGGTCTACGAGCAGTACTTC
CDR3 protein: CASISPTRVYEQYF

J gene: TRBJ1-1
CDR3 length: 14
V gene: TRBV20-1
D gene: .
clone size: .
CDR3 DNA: TGCAGTGCTATAGGGGGGACATTGAACACTGAAGCTTTCTTT
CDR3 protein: CSAIGGTLNTEAFF

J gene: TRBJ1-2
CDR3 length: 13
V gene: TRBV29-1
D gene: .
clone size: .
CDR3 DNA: TGCAGCGTTTATGACGGAGCCCTCTATGGCTACACCTTC
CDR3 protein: CSVYDGALYGYTF

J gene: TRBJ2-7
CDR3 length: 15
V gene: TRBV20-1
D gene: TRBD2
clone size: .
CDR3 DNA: TGCAGTGCAGGCCTGACTAGCGGGGTTTCCTACGAGCAGTACTTC
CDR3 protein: CSAGLTSGVSYEQYF

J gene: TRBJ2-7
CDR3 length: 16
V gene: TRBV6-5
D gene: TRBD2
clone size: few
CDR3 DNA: TGTGCCAGCAGTTACTCACTAGCGGGAGGGCTCTACGAGCAGTACTTC
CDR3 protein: CASSYSLAGGLYEQYF

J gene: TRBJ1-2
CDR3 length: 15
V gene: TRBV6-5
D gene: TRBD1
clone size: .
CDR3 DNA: TGTGCCAGCAGAAACGCCGGGACAGGGTCCTATGGCTACACCTTC
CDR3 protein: CASRNAGTGSYGYTF

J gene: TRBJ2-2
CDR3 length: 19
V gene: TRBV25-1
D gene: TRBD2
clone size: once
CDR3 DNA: TGTGCCAGCAGGGAGTCGGCTAGCGGGAGGGCCAAGACCACCGGGGAGCTGTTTTTT
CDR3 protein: CASRESASGRAKTTGELFF

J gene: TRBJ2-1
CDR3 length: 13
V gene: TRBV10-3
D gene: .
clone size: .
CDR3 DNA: TGTGCCACCACTAGGAGCTCCTACAATGAGCAGTTCTTC
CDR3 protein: CATTRSSYNEQFF